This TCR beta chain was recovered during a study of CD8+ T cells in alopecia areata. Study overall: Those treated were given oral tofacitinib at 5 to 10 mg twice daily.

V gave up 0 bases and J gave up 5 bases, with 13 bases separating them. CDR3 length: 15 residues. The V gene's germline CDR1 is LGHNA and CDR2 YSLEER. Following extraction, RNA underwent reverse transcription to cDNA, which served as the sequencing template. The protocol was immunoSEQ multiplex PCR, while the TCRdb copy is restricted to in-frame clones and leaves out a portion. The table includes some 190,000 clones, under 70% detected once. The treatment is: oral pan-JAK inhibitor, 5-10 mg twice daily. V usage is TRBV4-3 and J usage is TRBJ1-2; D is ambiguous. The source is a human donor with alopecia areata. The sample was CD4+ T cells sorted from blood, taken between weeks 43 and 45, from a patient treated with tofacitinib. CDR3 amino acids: CASSQEASTRYGYTF. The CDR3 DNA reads TGCGCCAGCAGCCAAGAGGCTAGCACCCGGTATGGCTACACCTTC.